This TCR beta chain was recovered during a study of blood T cell repertoires in COVID-19. Study-level background: T cells, B-cell-depleted T cells, or PBMCs supplied cDNA or gDNA.

Under the authors' procedure: Amplification from reference gene primers served as the basis for estimated nucleated cell counts. Only in-frame clones appear in the TCRdb table, and some are missing; sequencing was by immunoSEQ multiplex PCR. V, J and clone size are taken as reported in that table, and D and trimming were inferred from the DNA itself. The data hold about 150,000 clones, with more than 90% observed a single time. V was pared by 7 bases and J by 1 base, with 12 bases of the junction left unmatched. The CDR3 loop spans 16 amino acids. Germline CDR1 and CDR2: MGHRA and YSYEKL. This clonotype originated in a man in his fifties or sixties with acute or convalescent COVID-19. Sequencing used peripheral blood. This chain links TRBV4-1 with TRBJ1-2, with 7 bases identical to TRBD1. CDR3 sequence (DNA): TGCGCCAGCACCCCGGTCTTGGGACAGATTAACTATGGCTACACCTTC. Encoded protein: CASTPVLGQINYGYTF.